Each of the 22 T cell receptor beta chains below was sequenced from the same sample in a study of CD8 T cells in Susac syndrome. Random hexamers served to reverse transcribe about 0.45 to 1 ug RNA. TCRdb used MiXCR to reprocess the immunoSEQ multiplex PCR reads, holding one entry per CDR3 protein. The sample has around 110,000 distinct CDR3 sequences, roughly 94% seen once; the top ten hold 0.25% to 0.3%. Source material: CD8+ T cells from PBMCs. These receptor sequences come from a human donor with Susac syndrome.

The rearrangement uses TRBV10-2 and TRBJ1-2; D possibly corresponds to TRBD1 (6 bases). In germline, CDR1 is WSHSY, CDR2 SAAADI. The V and J ends lost 8 bases and 7 bases respectively, with 11 bases between them. The CDR3 sequence is 11 residues long. The CDR3 sequence is CASGGAGGYTF. The CDR3 DNA reads as TGCGCCAGCGGGGGGGCTGGTGGCTACACCTTC.

The rearrangement joins TRBV12-5 to TRBJ1-1; D is undetermined. V lost 5 bases to trimming and J lost 4 bases, with 20 bases between them. Germline V gives CDR1 LGHNT, CDR2 FRNRAP. The CDR3 has 16 amino acids. This CDR3 is CASGPSSWSSGTEAFF. For the CDR3, the DNA is TGTGCTAGTGGTCCTTCGAGCTGGTCCAGTGGCACTGAAGCTTTCTTT.

The rearrangement links TRBV9 to TRBJ2-7; D is undetermined. The germline V and J ends were trimmed by 0 bases and 3 bases, with 10 bases remaining between them. The CDR3 is 14 residues long. Per the germline V gene, CDR1 is SGDLS and CDR2 is YYNGEE. CDR3 residues: CASSVGSPGYEQYF. CDR3 in DNA: TGTGCCAGCAGCGTAGGGTCACCAGGCTACGAGCAGTACTTC.

This clonotype appeared once. The chain has TRBV9 and TRBJ2-1, with a tentative D call TRBD1 (6 bases). V gave up 2 bases and J gave up 0 bases, with 9 bases separating them. This CDR3 has 15 residues. Germline CDR1 reads SGDLS; CDR2 reads YYNGEE. CDR3 residues: CASSVTGSSYNEQFF. The CDR3 region has the DNA TGTGCCAGCAGCGTGACAGGTAGCTCCTACAATGAGCAGTTCTTC.

This clonotype has a single count. The genes are TRBV6-2 or TRBV6-3 and TRBJ2-7; possibly TRBD1 or TRBD2 for D (6 bases each). Between the trimmed V and J ends, which lost 6 bases and 2 bases, there was a span of 17 bases. Germline V gives CDR1 MNHEY, CDR2 SVGEGT. The CDR3 loop spans 15 amino acids. For the CDR3, the DNA is TGTGCCAGCAGCCCCTCCGGGGGCCCTACCTACGAGCAGTACTTC. It encodes CASSPSGGPTYEQYF.

This rearrangement joins TRBV29-1 to TRBJ1-1, with D perhaps TRBD1 (6 bases). This CDR3 is built from 10 residues. The germline V gene encodes CDR1 SQVTM and CDR2 ANQGSEA. The ends were cut back, 7 bases at V and 8 bases at J, with 11 bases in the middle. The CDR3 coding sequence is TGCAGCGCGCGTCAGGGGGAAGCTTTCTTT. The encoded protein is CSARQGEAFF.

The chain joins TRBV9 to TRBJ2-2; TRBD1 matches 8 bases. The germline CDR1 and CDR2 sequences are SGDLS and YYNGEE. V dropped 3 bases and J dropped 5; count of bases not matched to a gene: 9. The length of the CDR3 is 16 residues. The CDR3 loop is CASSAWTGMETGELFF. CDR3 sequence (DNA): TGTGCCAGCAGCGCATGGACAGGGATGGAGACCGGGGAGCTGTTTTTT.

V and J are TRBV4-1 and TRBJ2-1; unclear D gene. Trimming removed 1 base at V and 6 bases at J, with 10 bases between. Germline-derived CDR1 and CDR2 are MGHRA and YSYEKL. CDR3 size: 14 residues. CDR3 region: CASSQGALSNEQFF. CDR3 in DNA: TGCGCCAGCAGCCAAGGTGCCCTCTCCAATGAGCAGTTCTTC.

The chain combines TRBV5-6 with TRBJ2-7; unclear D gene. Trimming shortened V by 5 bases and J by 3 bases, and 9 bases separated the two germline ends. The CDR3 consists of 12 residues. Per germline, CDR1 SGHDT and CDR2 YYEEEE. The chain's CDR3 is CASSLNHYEQYF. The DNA for the CDR3 is TGTGCCAGCAGTCTTAACCACTACGAGCAGTACTTC.

The genes are TRBV12-3 or TRBV12-4 and TRBJ2-5; either TRBD1 or TRBD2 may supply D (5 bases each). The CDR3 runs to 12 residues. Trimming cost V 5 bases and J 5 bases, with 9 bases left between them. The CDR3 loop reads CASSPGTETQYF. The DNA of the CDR3 is TGTGCCAGCAGTCCAGGGACGGAGACCCAGTACTTC.

CDR3: CASSQGLQISTDTQYF. For the CDR3, the DNA is TGTGCCAGCAGCCAAGGACTCCAGATAAGCACAGATACGCAGTATTTT. The chain is built from TRBV7-2 and TRBJ2-3; D perhaps matches TRBD2 (5 bases). Germline-derived CDR1 and CDR2 are SGHTA and FQGNSA. The CDR3 is 16 residues long. Trimming pared 5 bases from V and 0 bases from J, leaving 15 bases between.

This clonotype occurred a few times. The V and J genes are TRBV6-1 and TRBJ1-1; tentative D call: TRBD1 (5 bases). CDR1 is MNHNS, CDR2 SASEGT, per germline. The CDR3 covers 12 residues. With 6 bases removed from V and 8 bases from J, the gap between germline ends came to 13 bases. DNA for the CDR3: TGTGCCAGCAGGTCCTTCGGGGCAGAAGCTTTCTTT. Amino acids: CASRSFGAEAFF.

This clonotype occurred once. The chain is built from TRBV29-1 and TRBJ2-3; D gene ambiguous. Germline V gene data show CDR1 as SQVTM and CDR2 as ANQGSEA. This CDR3 has 11 amino acids. Trimming shortened V by 6 bases and J by 0 bases, and 4 bases separated the two germline ends. The CDR3 is CSVLSTDTQYF. CDR3 sequence (DNA): TGCAGCGTCCTGAGCACAGATACGCAGTATTTT.

The gene calls are TRBV2 and TRBJ2-4; D is unresolved. CDR3 length: 15 residues. Germline loops: CDR1 SNHLY, CDR2 FYNNEI. Trimming removed 7 bases from V and 0 bases from J, with 13 bases in between. The CDR3 is CASMPSNLAKNIQYF. The CDR3 DNA reads TGTGCCAGCATGCCGTCCAACCTAGCCAAAAACATTCAGTACTTC. Full variable domain (remainder filled in from reference TRBV2 and TRBJ2-4): EPEVTQTPSHQVTQMGQEVILRCVPISNHLYFYWYRQILGQKVEFLVSFYNNEISEKSEIFDDQFSVERPDGSNFTLKIRSTKLEDSAMYFCASMPSNLAKNIQYFGAGTRLSVL.

The chain carries TRBV4-1 and TRBJ2-7; 9 bases map to TRBD1. This CDR3 comprises 15 residues. Germline CDR1 reads MGHRA; CDR2 reads YSYEKL. The J segment lost 4 bases and the V segment lost 3 bases, leaving 7 bases of the junction unmatched. CDR3 in amino acids: CASSQGTGTAYEQYF. The DNA for the CDR3 is TGCGCCAGCAGCCAGGGGACAGGGACCGCGTACGAGCAGTACTTC.

This chain joins TRBV7-3 and TRBJ2-2; TRBD1 might be the D (6 bases). Trimming removed 1 base at V and 2 bases at J, with 14 bases between. The CDR3 totals 17 residues. Germline-derived CDR1 and CDR2 are SGHTA and FQGTGA. The DNA for the CDR3 is TGTGCCAGCAGCTTAAAAGGGACACGACTTAACACCGGGGAGCTGTTTTTT. Encoded protein: CASSLKGTRLNTGELFF.

The rearrangement uses TRBV7-3 and TRBJ1-2; the D is unclear. Germline values: CDR1 SGHTA, CDR2 FQGTGA. This CDR3 is 15 amino acids long. Trimming cost V 2 bases and J 8 bases, with 18 bases left between them. CDR3 sequence: CASSLSPLEGEGYTF. The CDR3 bases are TGTGCCAGCAGCTTATCCCCTTTGGAGGGCGAAGGCTACACCTTC.

Only one count was recorded for this clonotype. The rearrangement links TRBV7-9 to TRBJ2-5; a possible D gene is TRBD1 (5 bases). The V gene's germline CDR1 is SEHNR and CDR2 FQNEAQ (reference sequence). The CDR3 consists of 14 residues. The V gene lost 0 bases and the J gene lost 4 bases, with 9 bases spanning the gap. DNA of the CDR3: TGTGCCAGCAGCTTAGCCAGGGAAATAGAGACCCAGTACTTC. Amino acid sequence: CASSLAREIETQYF.

J is TRBJ2-2 and V is TRBV4-1; TRBD1 or TRBD2 may be the D gene (6 bases each). Per germline, CDR1 MGHRA and CDR2 YSYEKL. The V and J ends lost 5 bases and 7 bases respectively, with 14 bases between them. CDR3 length: 14 amino acids. DNA of the CDR3: TGCGCCAGCAGCGCCGTAGGGGGGAACGGGGAGCTGTTTTTT. It encodes CASSAVGGNGELFF.

This chain links TRBV11-1 with TRBJ2-4, with D tentatively TRBD2 (7 bases). V was clipped by 4 bases and J by 6 bases, with 16 bases between them. Germline assignment: CDR1 SGHAT and CDR2 FQDESV (reference sequence). The CDR3 consists of 15 residues. CDR3 DNA: TGTGCCAGCAGCTGGGGGGGGCCGGGAAGAAACATTCAGTACTTC. It translates to CASSWGGPGRNIQYF.

The rearrangement uses TRBV20-1 and TRBJ2-5, with D perhaps TRBD1 (5 bases). From germline, CDR1 is DFQATT and CDR2 SNEGSKA (reference sequence). CDR3 length equals 14 residues. V was clipped by 2 bases and J by 3 bases, with 13 bases between them. The CDR3 coding sequence is TGCAGTGCTAGACCCCAGGGAAGTGAAGAGACCCAGTACTTC. It codes for CSARPQGSEETQYF.

This clonotype is a singleton in its sample. The chain carries TRBV27 and TRBJ1-5, with D tentatively TRBD1 (5 bases). This CDR3 comprises 16 residues. The germline gives CDR1 MNHEY, CDR2 SMNVEV (reference sequence). With 3 bases removed from V and 0 bases from J, the gap between germline ends came to 12 bases. The CDR3 reads CASSFSGSRSNQPQHF. In DNA form, the CDR3 reads TGTGCCAGCAGTTTCTCAGGGTCACGTAGCAATCAGCCCCAGCATTTT.